The 17 T cell receptor beta chains reported below all come from one sample, sequenced in a study of blood T cell repertoires in COVID-19. Assay: immunoSEQ multiplex PCR; the TCRdb copy retains only in-frame clones and omits some. The repertoire holds about 120,000 clones, with around nine tenths as singletons. Sequenced sample: peripheral blood. The receptors were gathered from a human donor in a cohort sampled during active COVID-19.

The chain couples TRBV5-6 to TRBJ2-1; 11 bases match TRBD2. V lost 4 bases, J lost 2 bases, and 14 bases stayed unmatched. Germline V lookup: CDR1 SGHDT, CDR2 YYEEEE. The CDR3 is 19 residues long. CDR3 loop: CASSPSRDSGGGPYNEQFF. CDR3 in DNA: TGTGCCAGCAGCCCCTCCCGGGATAGCGGGGGGGGGCCCTACAATGAGCAGTTCTTC.

This chain links TRBV18 with TRBJ1-1, with 11 nucleotides matching TRBD1. The CDR3 has 13 amino acids. The ends lost 3 bases at V and 6 bases at J; junction bases unmatched: 0. Looked up from germline, CDR1 is KGHSH and CDR2 is LQKENI. The CDR3 bases are TGTGCCAGCTCACCGGGACAGGGGGCTGAAGCTTTCTTT. It translates to CASSPGQGAEAFF.

V gene TRBV5-1 combines with J gene TRBJ2-7; the D gene is possibly TRBD1 (6 bases). With 0 bases removed from V and 4 bases from J, the gap between germline ends came to 11 bases. This CDR3 comprises 14 residues. Germline V gives CDR1 SGHRS, CDR2 YFSETQ. In nucleotides, the CDR3 is TGCGCCAGCAGCTTGGATCCAGGGGCATACGAGCAGTACTTC. Translation: CASSLDPGAYEQYF. Full variable domain (remainder filled in from reference TRBV5-1 and TRBJ2-7): KAGVTQTPRYLIKTRGQQVTLSCSPISGHRSVSWYQQTPGQGLQFLFEYFSETQRNKGNFPGRFSGRQFSNSRSEMNVSTLELGDSALYLCASSLDPGAYEQYFGPGTRLTVT.

The chain employs TRBV24-1 and TRBJ2-3, with 9 bases fitting TRBD2. V dropped 3 bases and J dropped 7; count of bases not matched to a gene: 7. CDR1 is KGHDR and CDR2 is SFDVKD in the germline V gene. This CDR3 is 15 amino acids long. CDR3 bases: TGTGCCACCAGTGATCCGCGGGGGGGCCCGAATACGCAGTATTTT. It specifies CATSDPRGGPNTQYF.

CDR3 coding DNA: TGTGCCAGCACCCGGGGGGGTTCCGAGACCCAGTACTTC. Amino acid sequence: CASTRGGSETQYF. The chain combines TRBV12-3 or TRBV12-4 with TRBJ2-5, with TRBD2 matching 8 bases. This CDR3 has 13 amino acids. V shed 7 bases, J shed 5 bases, and the junction held 6 bases outside the gene matches.

The rearrangement joins TRBV10-2 to TRBJ1-4; D is ambiguous. The CDR3 is made up of 15 amino acids. Germline V gives CDR1 WSHSY, CDR2 SAAADI. V shed 4 bases and J shed 8 bases, with 17 bases lying between them. The CDR3 DNA reads TGCGCCAGCAGTGGAACCATTTACCAGGAAGAAAAACTGTTTTTT. Its protein is CASSGTIYQEEKLFF.

Within the sample, this clone is medium-sized. This sequence joins TRBV18 and TRBJ1-6; TRBD1 agrees at 9 bases. The germline gives CDR1 KGHSH, CDR2 LQKENI. The trim removed 5 bases at V and 7 bases at J, leaving 3 bases unmatched. The CDR3 totals 14 residues. The CDR3 DNA sequence: TGTGCCAGCTCAGTCACAGGGGGCAATTCACCCCTCCACTTT. This translates into CASSVTGGNSPLHF. The whole variable domain, filled in from reference TRBV18 and TRBJ1-6, reads NAGVMQNPRHLVRRRGQEARLRCSPMKGHSHVYWYRQLPEEGLKFMVYLQKENIIDESGMPKERFSAEFPKEGPSILRIQQVVRGDSAAYFCASSVTGGNSPLHFGNGTRLTVT.

V is TRBV5-4 and J is TRBJ2-5; TRBD1 might be the D (6 bases). Trimming took off 4 bases at V and 5 bases at J, with 15 bases between the two ends. CDR1 and CDR2 from the germline V gene are SGHNT and YYREEE (reference sequence). The CDR3 is 14 amino acids. CDR3 loop: CASSGDTRLETQYF. The CDR3 nucleotides read TGTGCCAGCAGCGGGGACACCCGGTTGGAGACCCAGTACTTC.

The V and J genes are TRBV5-4 and TRBJ2-3, with 10 bases that match TRBD2. In germline, CDR1 is SGHNT, CDR2 YYREEE (reference sequence). V was pared by 0 bases and J by 5 bases, with 6 bases of the junction left unmatched. The CDR3 loop spans 16 amino acids. CDR3 nucleotide sequence: TGTGCCAGCAGCTTGGGAGCGGGGGGGCAATTAGATACGCAGTATTTT. Protein: CASSLGAGGQLDTQYF. Drawing the rest from reference TRBV5-4 and TRBJ2-3, the complete variable domain is ETGVTQSPTHLIKTRGQQVTLRCSSQSGHNTVSWYQQALGQGPQFIFQYYREEENGRGNFPPRFSGLQFPNYSSELNVNALELDDSALYLCASSLGAGGQLDTQYFGPGTRLTVL.

This chain connects TRBV7-9 to TRBJ2-7; D possibly corresponds to TRBD2 (6 bases). The ends were cut back, 6 bases at V and 6 bases at J, with 12 bases in the middle. From germline, CDR1 is SEHNR and CDR2 FQNEAQ (reference sequence). The CDR3 loop spans 12 amino acids. As DNA, the CDR3 is TGTGCCAGCAGGGGCGGGAAGAGCGAGCAGTACTTC. Its translation is CASRGGKSEQYF. Based on the CDR3 plus reference TRBV7-9 and TRBJ2-7, the full variable domain is DTGVSQNPRHKITKRGQNVTFRCDPISEHNRLYWYRQTLGQGPEFLTYFQNEAQLEKSRLLSDRFSAERPKGSFSTLEIQRTEQGDSAMYLCASRGGKSEQYFGPGTRLTVT.

Concerning this clone: Other nucleotide sequences from this sample produce the same CDR3. The chain has TRBV3-1 (or the pseudogene TRBV3-2) and TRBJ2-7; TRBD2 matches at 11 bases. The CDR3 consists of 17 residues. After removal of 4 bases from V and 0 bases from J, the junction contained 8 bases not matched to a gene. CDR1 and CDR2 (germline): LGHDT, YNNKEL (reference sequence). The CDR3 region is CASSPTTSGISSYEQYF. DNA of the CDR3: TGTGCCAGCAGCCCTACGACTAGCGGGATAAGCTCCTACGAGCAGTACTTC.

The chain is built from TRBV24-1 and TRBJ1-2; no definite D call. Germline CDR1 and CDR2: KGHDR and SFDVKD. V was shortened by 7 bases and J by 6 bases, with 17 bases between the two germline ends. The CDR3 extends over 14 amino acids. The DNA of the CDR3 is TGTGCCACCAGCCCTTCCGGGTATGGCCATGGCTACACCTTC. The encoded protein is CATSPSGYGHGYTF.

The V and J genes are TRBV5-1 and TRBJ1-5; tentative D call: TRBD1 (5 bases). V gave up 4 bases and J gave up 8 bases, with 19 bases separating them. The CDR3 contains 15 residues. From germline, CDR1 is SGHRS and CDR2 YFSETQ. Here the CDR3 DNA reads TGCGCCAGCAGCCGAGAGGTGGGGTCGGGGGAGCCCCAGCATTTT. The encoded protein is CASSREVGSGEPQHF.

The chain recombines TRBV27 with TRBJ2-1; D is perhaps TRBD2 (6 bases). The CDR3 extends over 16 amino acids. The ends were cut back, 4 bases at V and 3 bases at J, with 16 bases in the middle. CDR1 MNHEY and CDR2 SMNVEV come from the germline V gene (reference sequence). CDR3 nucleotides: TGTGCCAGCAGTTCCCAAGGGACTGCGTACTACAATGAGCAGTTCTTC. This translates into CASSSQGTAYYNEQFF.

This chain connects TRBV18 to TRBJ2-5; the D is unclear. This CDR3 region has 13 residues. Germline V gene data show CDR1 as KGHSH and CDR2 as LQKENI. Trimming left V 3 bases short and J 2 bases short, with 7 bases between. The DNA for the CDR3 is TGTGCCAGCTCACCGAACAGTCAAGAGACCCAGTACTTC. Its translation is CASSPNSQETQYF.

The chain links TRBV7-9 to TRBJ1-1; D uncertain. The V end was cut by 1 base, the J end by 3 bases, with 6 bases between. The CDR3 runs 13 residues. Germline V gives CDR1 SEHNR, CDR2 FQNEAQ (reference sequence). DNA for the CDR3: TGTGCCAGCAGCTTAGTTAGCGACACTGAAGCTTTCTTT. Protein product: CASSLVSDTEAFF.

This chain connects TRBV6-5 to TRBJ2-1, with 7 positions matching TRBD2. Trimming cost V 2 bases and J 2 bases; bases outside gene matches: 3. Per germline, CDR1 MNHEY and CDR2 SVGAGI. The length of the CDR3 is 15 residues. For the CDR3, the DNA is TGTGCCAGCAGTTACGGTGGGGGGGCCTACAATGAGCAGTTCTTC. It is translated as CASSYGGGAYNEQFF.